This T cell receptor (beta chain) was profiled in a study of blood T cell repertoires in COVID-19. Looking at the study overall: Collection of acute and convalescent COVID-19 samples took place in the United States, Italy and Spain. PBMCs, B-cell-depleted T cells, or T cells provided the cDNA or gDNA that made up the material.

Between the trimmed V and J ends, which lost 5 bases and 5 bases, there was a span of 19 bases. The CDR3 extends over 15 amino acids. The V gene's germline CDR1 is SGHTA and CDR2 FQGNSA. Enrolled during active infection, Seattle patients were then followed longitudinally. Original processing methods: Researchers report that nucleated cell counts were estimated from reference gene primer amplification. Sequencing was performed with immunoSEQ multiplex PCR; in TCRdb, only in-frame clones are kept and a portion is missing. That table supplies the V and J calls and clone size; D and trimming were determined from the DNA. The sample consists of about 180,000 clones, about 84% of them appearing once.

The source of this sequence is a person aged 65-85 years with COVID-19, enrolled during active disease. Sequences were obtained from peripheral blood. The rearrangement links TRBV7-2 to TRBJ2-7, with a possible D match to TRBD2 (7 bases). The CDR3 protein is CASSLGAGAGNEQYF. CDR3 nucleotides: TGTGCCAGCAGCCTGGGGGCGGGAGCGGGGAACGAGCAGTACTTC. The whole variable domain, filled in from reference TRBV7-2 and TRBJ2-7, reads GAGVSQSPSNKVTEKGKDVELRCDPISGHTALYWYRQSLGQGLEFLIYFQGNSAPDKSGLPSDRFSAERTGGSVSTLTIQRTQQEDSAVYLCASSLGAGAGNEQYFGPGTRLTVT.